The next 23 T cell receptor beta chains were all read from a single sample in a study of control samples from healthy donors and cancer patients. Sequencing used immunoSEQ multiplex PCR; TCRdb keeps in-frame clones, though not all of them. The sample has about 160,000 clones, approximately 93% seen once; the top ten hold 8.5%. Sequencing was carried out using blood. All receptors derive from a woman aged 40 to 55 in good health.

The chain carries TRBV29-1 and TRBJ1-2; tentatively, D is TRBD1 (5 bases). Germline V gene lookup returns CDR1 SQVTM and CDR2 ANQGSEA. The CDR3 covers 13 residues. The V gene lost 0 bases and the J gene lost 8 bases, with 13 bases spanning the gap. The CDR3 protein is CSVEEDQGGGYTF. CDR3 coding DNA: TGCAGCGTTGAAGAAGACCAGGGAGGCGGCTACACCTTC.

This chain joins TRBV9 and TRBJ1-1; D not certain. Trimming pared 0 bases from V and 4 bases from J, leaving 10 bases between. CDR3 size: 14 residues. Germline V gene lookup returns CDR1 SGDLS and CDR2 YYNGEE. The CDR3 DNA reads TGTGCCAGCAGCGTAGAGCATACTAGCACTGAAGCTTTCTTT. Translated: CASSVEHTSTEAFF.

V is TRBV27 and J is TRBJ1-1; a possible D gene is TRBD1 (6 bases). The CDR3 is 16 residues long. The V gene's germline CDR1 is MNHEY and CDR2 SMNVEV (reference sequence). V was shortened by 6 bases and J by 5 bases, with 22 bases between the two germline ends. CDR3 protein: CASRPTGTRGKTEAFF. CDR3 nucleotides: TGTGCCAGCAGACCTACCGGGACCAGGGGTAAAACTGAAGCTTTCTTT.

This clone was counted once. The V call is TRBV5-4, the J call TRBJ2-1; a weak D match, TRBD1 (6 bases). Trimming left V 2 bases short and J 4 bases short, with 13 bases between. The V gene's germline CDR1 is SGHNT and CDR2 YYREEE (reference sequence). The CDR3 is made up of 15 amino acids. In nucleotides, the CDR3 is TGTGCCAGCAGCTTTGACAGGATCTCTTACAATGAGCAGTTCTTC. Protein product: CASSFDRISYNEQFF.

As DNA, the CDR3 is TGTGCCAGCAGCGTAGGCCAGCAGCTAATGAACACTGAAGCTTTCTTT. It encodes CASSVGQQLMNTEAFF. The V gene is TRBV9, the J gene TRBJ1-1; D unclear. V was trimmed by 0 bases and J by 0 bases, leaving 12 bases between them. CDR1 and CDR2 from the germline V gene are SGDLS and YYNGEE. This CDR3 is 16 amino acids long.

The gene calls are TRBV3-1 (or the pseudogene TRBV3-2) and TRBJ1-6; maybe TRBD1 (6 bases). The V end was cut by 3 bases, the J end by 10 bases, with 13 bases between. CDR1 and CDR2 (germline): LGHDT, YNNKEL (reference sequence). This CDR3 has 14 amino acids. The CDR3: CASSQGHEESPLHF. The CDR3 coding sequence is TGTGCCAGCAGCCAGGGACACGAGGAGTCACCCCTCCACTTT.

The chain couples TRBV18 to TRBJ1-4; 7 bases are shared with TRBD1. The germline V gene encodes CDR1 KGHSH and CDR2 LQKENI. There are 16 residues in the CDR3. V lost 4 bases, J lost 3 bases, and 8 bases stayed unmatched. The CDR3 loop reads CASSLRPGQPNEKLFF. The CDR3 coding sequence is TGTGCCAGCTCACTCCGACCGGGACAGCCTAATGAAAAACTGTTTTTT.

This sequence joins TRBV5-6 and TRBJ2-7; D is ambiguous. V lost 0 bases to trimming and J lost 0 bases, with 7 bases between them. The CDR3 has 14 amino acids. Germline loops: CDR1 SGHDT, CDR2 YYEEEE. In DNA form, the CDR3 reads TGTGCCAGCAGCTTGGTTACCCGCTCCTACGAGCAGTACTTC. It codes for CASSLVTRSYEQYF. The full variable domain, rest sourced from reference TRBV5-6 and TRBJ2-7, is DAGVTQSPTHLIKTRGQQVTLRCSPKSGHDTVSWYQQALGQGPQFIFQYYEEEERQRGNFPDRFSGHQFPNYSSELNVNALLLGDSALYLCASSLVTRSYEQYFGPGTRLTVT.

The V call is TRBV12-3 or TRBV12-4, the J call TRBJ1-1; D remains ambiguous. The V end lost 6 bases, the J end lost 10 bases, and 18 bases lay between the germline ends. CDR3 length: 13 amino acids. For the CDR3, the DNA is TGTGCCAGCAGCTCGGCTTCACTAATTCGAGCTTTCTTT. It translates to CASSSASLIRAFF.

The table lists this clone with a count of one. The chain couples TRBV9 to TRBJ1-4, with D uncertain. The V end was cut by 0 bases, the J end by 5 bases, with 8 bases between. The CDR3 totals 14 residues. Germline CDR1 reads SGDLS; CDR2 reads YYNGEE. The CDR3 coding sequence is TGTGCCAGCAGCGTAGGTCAGCAAAATGAAAAACTGTTTTTT. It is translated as CASSVGQQNEKLFF.

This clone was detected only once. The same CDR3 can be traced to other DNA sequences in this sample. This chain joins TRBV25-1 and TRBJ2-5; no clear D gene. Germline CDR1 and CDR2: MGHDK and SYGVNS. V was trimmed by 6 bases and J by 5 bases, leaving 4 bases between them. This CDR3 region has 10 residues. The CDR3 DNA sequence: TGTGCCAGCAGCGGGGAGACCCAGTACTTC. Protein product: CASSGETQYF.

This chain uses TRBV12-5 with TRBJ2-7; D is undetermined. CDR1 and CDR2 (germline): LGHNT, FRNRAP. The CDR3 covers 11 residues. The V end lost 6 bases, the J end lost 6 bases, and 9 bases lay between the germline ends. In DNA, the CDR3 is TGTGCTAGTGGCCTCCTATCCGAGCAGTACTTC. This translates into CASGLLSEQYF.

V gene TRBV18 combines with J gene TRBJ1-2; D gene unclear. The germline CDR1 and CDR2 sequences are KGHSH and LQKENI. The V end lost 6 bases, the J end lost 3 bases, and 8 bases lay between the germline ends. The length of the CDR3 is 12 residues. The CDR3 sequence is CASSWDDYGYTF. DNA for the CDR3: TGTGCCAGCTCCTGGGATGACTATGGCTACACCTTC. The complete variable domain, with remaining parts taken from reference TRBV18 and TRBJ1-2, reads NAGVMQNPRHLVRRRGQEARLRCSPMKGHSHVYWYRQLPEEGLKFMVYLQKENIIDESGMPKERFSAEFPKEGPSILRIQQVVRGDSAAYFCASSWDDYGYTFGSGTRLTVV.

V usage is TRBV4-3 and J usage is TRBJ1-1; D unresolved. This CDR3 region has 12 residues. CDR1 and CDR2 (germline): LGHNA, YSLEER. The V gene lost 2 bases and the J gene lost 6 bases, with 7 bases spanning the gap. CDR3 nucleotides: TGCGCCAGCAGCCAAATTGGCGCTGAAGCTTTCTTT. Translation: CASSQIGAEAFF.

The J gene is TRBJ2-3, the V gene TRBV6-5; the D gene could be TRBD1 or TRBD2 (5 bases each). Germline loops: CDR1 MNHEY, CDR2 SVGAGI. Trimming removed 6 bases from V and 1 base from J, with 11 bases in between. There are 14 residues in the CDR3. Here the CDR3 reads CASSWGRGTDTQYF. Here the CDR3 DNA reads TGTGCCAGCAGCTGGGGACGTGGCACAGATACGCAGTATTTT.

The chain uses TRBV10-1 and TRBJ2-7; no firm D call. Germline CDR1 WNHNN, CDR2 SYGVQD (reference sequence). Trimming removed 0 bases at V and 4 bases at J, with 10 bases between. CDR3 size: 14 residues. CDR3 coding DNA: TGCGCCAGCAGTGAGTCAACTCTATGGTACGAGCAGTACTTC. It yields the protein CASSESTLWYEQYF.

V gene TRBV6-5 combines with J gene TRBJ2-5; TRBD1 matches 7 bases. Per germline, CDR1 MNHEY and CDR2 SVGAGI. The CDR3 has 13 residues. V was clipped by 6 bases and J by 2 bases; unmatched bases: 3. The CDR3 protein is CASRRDSQETQYF. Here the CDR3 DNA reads TGTGCCAGCAGAAGGGACAGTCAAGAGACCCAGTACTTC.

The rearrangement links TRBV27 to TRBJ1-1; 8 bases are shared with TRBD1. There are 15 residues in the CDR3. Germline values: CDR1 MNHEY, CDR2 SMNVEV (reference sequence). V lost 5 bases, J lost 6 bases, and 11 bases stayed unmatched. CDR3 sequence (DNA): TGTGCCAGCAGTCCCTGGACAGGGAGGGACGCTGAAGCTTTCTTT. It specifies CASSPWTGRDAEAFF.

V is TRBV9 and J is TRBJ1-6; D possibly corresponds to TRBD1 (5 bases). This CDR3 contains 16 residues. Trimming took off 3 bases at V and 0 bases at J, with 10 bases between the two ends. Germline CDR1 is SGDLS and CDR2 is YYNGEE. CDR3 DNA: TGTGCCAGCAGCGATCACAGGAGCTCCTATAATTCACCCCTCCACTTT. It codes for CASSDHRSSYNSPLHF.

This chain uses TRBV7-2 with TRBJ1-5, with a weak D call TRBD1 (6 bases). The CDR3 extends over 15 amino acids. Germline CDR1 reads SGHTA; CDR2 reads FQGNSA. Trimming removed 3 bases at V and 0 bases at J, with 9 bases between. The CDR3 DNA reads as TGTGCCAGCAGCTTCGACAGGCGTAGCAATCAGCCCCAGCATTTT. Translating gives CASSFDRRSNQPQHF.

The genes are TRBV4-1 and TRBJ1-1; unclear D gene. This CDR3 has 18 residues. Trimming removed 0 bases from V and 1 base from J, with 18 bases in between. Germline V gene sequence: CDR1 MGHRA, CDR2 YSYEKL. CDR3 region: CASSQDDRETASNTEAFF. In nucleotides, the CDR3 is TGCGCCAGCAGCCAAGATGACCGAGAGACGGCCTCGAACACTGAAGCTTTCTTT.

CDR3 region: CASSQEKGFAYEQYF. In nucleotides, the CDR3 is TGCGCCAGCAGCCAAGAGAAGGGATTTGCCTACGAGCAGTACTTC. The chain joins TRBV4-3 to TRBJ2-7; unclear D gene. Germline assignment: CDR1 LGHNA and CDR2 YSLEER. The CDR3 consists of 15 residues. The V gene lost 0 bases and the J gene lost 2 bases, with 11 bases spanning the gap.

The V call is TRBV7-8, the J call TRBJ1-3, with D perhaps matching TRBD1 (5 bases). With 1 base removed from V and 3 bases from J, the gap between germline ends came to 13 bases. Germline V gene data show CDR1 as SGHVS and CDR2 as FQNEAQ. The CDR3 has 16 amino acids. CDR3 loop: CASSLGGRGDGNTIYF. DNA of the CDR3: TGTGCCAGCAGCTTAGGGGGAAGGGGAGATGGAAACACCATATATTTT.